These 12 T cell receptor beta chains came from one sample sequenced in a study of beta chain features in type 1 diabetes. Expressed TCRB transcripts were sequenced after all isolated RNA was converted to cDNA. Generated by immunoSEQ multiplex PCR, the TCRdb table keeps only in-frame clones and is missing some. The profile shows around 500,000 clones, approximately 10% of them singletons. What was sequenced was naive CD4+ T cells from blood. Receptor source: a woman under 30 in good health.

The CDR3 DNA reads as TGCGCCAGCAGCCAAGTGGTGGCAGCCATACGCAACACTGAAGCTTTCTTT. Protein product: CASSQVVAAIRNTEAFF. This rearrangement joins TRBV4-3 to TRBJ1-1; unclear D gene. The CDR3 sequence is 17 residues long. V was clipped by 1 base and J by 2 bases, with 17 bases between them. From germline, CDR1 is LGHNA and CDR2 YSLEER.

Comment on this clone: Additional DNA sequences in this sample encode the identical CDR3. The chain uses TRBV7-2 and TRBJ2-5, with D unclear. The ends were cut back, 4 bases at V and 1 base at J, with 1 base in the middle. This CDR3 contains 11 residues. Looked up from germline, CDR1 is SGHTA and CDR2 is FQGNSA. In nucleotides, the CDR3 is TGTGCCAGCAGCTCCCAAGAGACCCAGTACTTC. Encoded protein: CASSSQETQYF.

This chain joins TRBV13 and TRBJ1-2, with D hard to call. The V gene's germline CDR1 is PRHDT and CDR2 FYEKMQ (reference sequence). V was pared by 5 bases and J by 6 bases, with 16 bases between. This CDR3 has 14 residues. The CDR3 DNA reads TGTGCCAGCAGCGATCGGGCCACCTCTGATGGCTACACCTTC. Translating gives CASSDRATSDGYTF.

This clone has a handful of counts. The rearrangement uses TRBV2 and TRBJ1-1; maybe TRBD1 (6 bases). The CDR3 is 12 amino acids. V lost 6 bases to trimming and J lost 8 bases, with 13 bases between them. Germline V lookup: CDR1 SNHLY, CDR2 FYNNEI. The CDR3 region is CASSGVTGEAFF. The CDR3 region has the DNA TGTGCCAGCAGCGGGGTAACAGGGGAAGCTTTCTTT.

The chain links TRBV7-9 to TRBJ2-3; 13 nucleotides align to TRBD2. The CDR3 runs to 15 residues. From germline, CDR1 is SEHNR and CDR2 FQNEAQ (reference sequence). The junction had 0 bases not matched to a gene; V was cut back by 3 bases and J by 3 bases. In nucleotides, the CDR3 is TGTGCCAGCAGCTTGACTAGCGGGAGGACAGATACGCAGTATTTT. Amino acids: CASSLTSGRTDTQYF.

The rearrangement links TRBV19 to TRBJ2-7; D is unclear. V lost 7 bases, J lost 2 bases, and 15 bases lay in between. Germline assignment: CDR1 LNHDA and CDR2 SQIVND (reference sequence). The CDR3 loop spans 14 amino acids. The CDR3 loop is CASKISGATYEQYF. In DNA, the CDR3 is TGTGCCAGTAAGATCTCCGGCGCGACCTACGAGCAGTACTTC.

This clone was found a few times. The CDR3 sequence is CASSDTDTQYF. The CDR3 DNA follows: TGTGCCAGCAGCGATACAGATACGCAGTATTTT. The genes are TRBV7-2 and TRBJ2-3; the D is unclear. Germline-derived CDR1 and CDR2 are SGHTA and FQGNSA. Trimming left V 5 bases short and J 3 bases short, with 3 bases between. The CDR3 totals 11 residues.

The chain combines TRBV7-2 with TRBJ2-3; tentatively, D is TRBD2 (6 bases). The V gene lost 4 bases and the J gene lost 2 bases, with 16 bases spanning the gap. CDR1 SGHTA and CDR2 FQGNSA come from the germline V gene. The CDR3 runs 16 residues. CDR3 amino acids: CASSWGLSPTTDTQYF. The CDR3 DNA reads TGTGCCAGCAGCTGGGGACTTTCCCCCACCACAGATACGCAGTATTTT.

This clone appeared a few times. This sequence joins TRBV6-1 and TRBJ2-7; D gene ambiguous. V was cut by 8 bases and J by 3 bases, with 5 bases left in between. Germline V gives CDR1 MNHNS, CDR2 SASEGT. The CDR3 is made up of 10 amino acids. The CDR3 sequence is CASGVYEQYV. The CDR3 region has the DNA TGTGCCAGCGGAGTCTACGAGCAGTACGTC.

Notes on this clone: Other DNA sequences within the sample encode an identical CDR3. This chain uses TRBV7-9 with TRBJ2-3; no reliable D call. V dropped 0 bases and J dropped 1 base, with 5 bases sitting between them. The CDR3 has 14 residues. Germline CDR1 SEHNR, CDR2 FQNEAQ (reference sequence). CDR3 amino acids: CASSLAGGTDTQYF. The CDR3 coding sequence is TGTGCCAGCAGCTTAGCTGGCGGCACAGATACGCAGTATTTT. The variable domain in full, completed from reference TRBV7-9 and TRBJ2-3, reads DTGVSQNPRHKITKRGQNVTFRCDPISEHNRLYWYRQTLGQGPEFLTYFQNEAQLEKSRLLSDRFSAERPKGSFSTLEIQRTEQGDSAMYLCASSLAGGTDTQYFGPGTRLTVL.

This clone showed up just a few times. The V gene is TRBV7-9, the J gene TRBJ1-1; tentative D call: TRBD1 (5 bases). Trimming removed 4 bases from V and 5 bases from J, with 17 bases in between. Germline CDR1 and CDR2: SEHNR and FQNEAQ (reference sequence). The CDR3 runs 15 residues. The CDR3 loop reads CASSSSRRGGTEAFF. DNA of the CDR3: TGTGCCAGCAGCTCCTCGCGGAGGGGAGGTACTGAAGCTTTCTTT.

This clone was detected a few times. The V gene is TRBV7-2, the J gene TRBJ2-1, with a possible D match to TRBD2 (6 bases). The CDR3 spans 15 residues. Germline-derived CDR1 and CDR2 are SGHTA and FQGNSA. V shed 5 bases and J shed 3 bases, with 14 bases lying between them. The CDR3 reads CASSPGLHGYNEQFF. DNA for the CDR3: TGTGCCAGCAGCCCTGGACTACATGGCTACAATGAGCAGTTCTTC.